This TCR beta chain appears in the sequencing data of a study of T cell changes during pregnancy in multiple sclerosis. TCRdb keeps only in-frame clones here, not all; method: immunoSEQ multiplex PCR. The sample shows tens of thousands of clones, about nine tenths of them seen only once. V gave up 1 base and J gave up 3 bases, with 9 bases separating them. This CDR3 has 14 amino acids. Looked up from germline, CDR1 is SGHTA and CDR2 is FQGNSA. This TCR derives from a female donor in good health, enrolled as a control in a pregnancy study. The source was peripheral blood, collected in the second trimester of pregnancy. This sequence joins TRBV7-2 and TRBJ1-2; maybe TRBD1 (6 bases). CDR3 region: CASSLGQVYYGYTF. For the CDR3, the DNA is TGTGCCAGCAGCTTAGGACAGGTGTACTATGGCTACACCTTC.